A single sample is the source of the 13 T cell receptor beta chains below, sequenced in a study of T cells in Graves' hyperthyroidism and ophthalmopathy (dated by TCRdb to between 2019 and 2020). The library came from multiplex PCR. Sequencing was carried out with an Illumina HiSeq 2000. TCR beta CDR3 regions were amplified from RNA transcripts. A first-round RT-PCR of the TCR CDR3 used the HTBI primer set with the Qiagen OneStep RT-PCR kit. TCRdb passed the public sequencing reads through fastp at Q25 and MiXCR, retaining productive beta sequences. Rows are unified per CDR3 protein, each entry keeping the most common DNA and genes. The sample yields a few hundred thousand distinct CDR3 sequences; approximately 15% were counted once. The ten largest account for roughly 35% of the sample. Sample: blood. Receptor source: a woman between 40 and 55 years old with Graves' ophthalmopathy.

The CDR3 is CASSPGFRGGAQYF. The CDR3 region has the DNA TGTGCCAGCTCACCAGGTTTTCGGGGGGGTGCGCAGTATTTT. This sequence joins TRBV18 and TRBJ2-3, with 8 nucleotides matching TRBD2. Germline V gene data show CDR1 as KGHSH and CDR2 as LQKENI. The CDR3 runs 14 residues. V trimming: 2 bases; J trimming: 10 bases; junction bases outside the gene matches: 8.

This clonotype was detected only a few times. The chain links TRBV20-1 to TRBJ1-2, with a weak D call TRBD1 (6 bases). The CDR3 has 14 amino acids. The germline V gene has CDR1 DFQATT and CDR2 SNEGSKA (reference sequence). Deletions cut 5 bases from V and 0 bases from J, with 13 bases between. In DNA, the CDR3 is TGCAGTGCTTCCCTAGGGGGAGCTAACTATGGCTACACCTTC. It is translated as CSASLGGANYGYTF.

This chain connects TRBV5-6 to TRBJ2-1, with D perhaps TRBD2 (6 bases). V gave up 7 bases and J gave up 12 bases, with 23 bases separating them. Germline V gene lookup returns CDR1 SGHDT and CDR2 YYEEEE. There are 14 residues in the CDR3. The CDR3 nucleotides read TGTGCCAGCGGAGCTTGGAGTGGCAGGGACTGGCAGTTCTTC. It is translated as CASGAWSGRDWQFF.

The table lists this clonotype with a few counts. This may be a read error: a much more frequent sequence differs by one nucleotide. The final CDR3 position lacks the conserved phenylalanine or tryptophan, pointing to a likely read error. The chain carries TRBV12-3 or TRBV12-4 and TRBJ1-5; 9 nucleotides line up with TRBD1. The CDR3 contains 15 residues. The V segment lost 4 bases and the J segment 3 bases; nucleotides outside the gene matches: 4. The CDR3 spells CASSYGQGPNQPQHV. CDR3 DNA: TGTGCCAGCAGTTACGGACAGGGGCCCAATCAGCCCCAGCATGTT.

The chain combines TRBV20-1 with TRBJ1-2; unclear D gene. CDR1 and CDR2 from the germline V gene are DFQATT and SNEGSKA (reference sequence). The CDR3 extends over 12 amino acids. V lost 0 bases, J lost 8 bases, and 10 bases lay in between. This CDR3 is CSARDDGGGYTF. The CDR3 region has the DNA TGCAGTGCTAGAGATGATGGAGGCGGCTACACCTTC.

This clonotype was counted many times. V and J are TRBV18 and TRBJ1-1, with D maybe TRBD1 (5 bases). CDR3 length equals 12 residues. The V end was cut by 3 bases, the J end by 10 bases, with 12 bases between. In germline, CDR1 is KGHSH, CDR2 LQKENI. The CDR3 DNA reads TGTGCCAGCTCACCCTCCGGGGGGGGAGCTTTCTTT. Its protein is CASSPSGGGAFF.

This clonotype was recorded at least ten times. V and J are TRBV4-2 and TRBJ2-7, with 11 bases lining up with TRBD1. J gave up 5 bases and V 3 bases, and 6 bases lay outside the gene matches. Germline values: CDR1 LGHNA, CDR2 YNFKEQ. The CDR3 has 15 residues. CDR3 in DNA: TGTGCCAGCAGCCAGGCCGGACAGGGGGCGGACGAGCAGTACTTC. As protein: CASSQAGQGADEQYF.

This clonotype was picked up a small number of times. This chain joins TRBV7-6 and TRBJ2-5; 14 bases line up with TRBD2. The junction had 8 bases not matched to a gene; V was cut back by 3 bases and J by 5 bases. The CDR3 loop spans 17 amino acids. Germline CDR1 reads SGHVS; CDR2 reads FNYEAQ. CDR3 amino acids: CASSLPTSGGARETQYF. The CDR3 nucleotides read TGTGCCAGCAGCTTGCCGACTAGCGGGGGGGCCCGGGAGACCCAGTACTTC. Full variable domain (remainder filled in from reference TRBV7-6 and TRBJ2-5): GAGVSQSPRYKVTKRGQDVALRCDPISGHVSLYWYRQALGQGPEFLTYFNYEAQQDKSGLPNDRFSAERPEGSISTLTIQRTEQRDSAMYRCASSLPTSGGARETQYFGPGTRLLVL.

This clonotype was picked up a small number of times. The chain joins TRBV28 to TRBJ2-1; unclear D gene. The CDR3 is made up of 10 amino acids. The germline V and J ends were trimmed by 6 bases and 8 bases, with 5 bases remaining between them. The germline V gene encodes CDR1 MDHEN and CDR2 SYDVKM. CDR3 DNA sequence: TGTGCCAGCAGGGGGTATGAGCAGTTCTTC. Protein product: CASRGYEQFF. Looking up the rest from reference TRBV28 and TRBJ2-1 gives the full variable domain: DVKVTQSSRYLVKRTGEKVFLECVQDMDHENMFWYRQDPGLGLRLIYFSYDVKMKEKGDIPEGYSVSREKKERFSLILESASTNQTSMYLCASRGYEQFFGPGTRLTVL.

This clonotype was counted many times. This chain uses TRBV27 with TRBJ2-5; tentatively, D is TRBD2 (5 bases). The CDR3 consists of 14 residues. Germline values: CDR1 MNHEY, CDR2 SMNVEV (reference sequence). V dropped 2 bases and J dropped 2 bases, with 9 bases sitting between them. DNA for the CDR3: TGTGCCAGCAGTTTAGGCTGGAGGCAAGAGACCCAGTACTTC. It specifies CASSLGWRQETQYF.

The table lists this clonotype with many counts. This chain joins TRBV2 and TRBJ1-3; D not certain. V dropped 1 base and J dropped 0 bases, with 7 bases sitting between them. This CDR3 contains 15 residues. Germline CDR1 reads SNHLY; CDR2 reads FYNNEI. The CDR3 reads CASSEDMGSGNTIYF. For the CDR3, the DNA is TGTGCCAGCAGTGAAGACATGGGCTCTGGAAACACCATATATTTT.

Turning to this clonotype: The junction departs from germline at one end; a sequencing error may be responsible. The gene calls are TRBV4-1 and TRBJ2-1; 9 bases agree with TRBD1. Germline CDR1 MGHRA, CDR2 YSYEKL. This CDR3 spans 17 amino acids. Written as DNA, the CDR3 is TGCGCCAGCAGCCGAGGGTTGGGACAGGGCGTTTACAATGAGCAGCTCTTC. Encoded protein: CASSRGLGQGVYNEQLF.

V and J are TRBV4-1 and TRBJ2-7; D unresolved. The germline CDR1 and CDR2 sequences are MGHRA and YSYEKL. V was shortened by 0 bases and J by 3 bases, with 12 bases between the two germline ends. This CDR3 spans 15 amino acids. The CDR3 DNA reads TGCGCCAGCAGCCAAGATACGAACAGATACTACGAGCAGTACTTC. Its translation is CASSQDTNRYYEQYF.